This TCR beta chain is drawn from a study of OX40 agonist ivuxolimab in advanced cancers. Background on the study: Partial responses were achieved by three patients, one with hepatocellular carcinoma and two with cutaneous melanoma.

Points on this clone: Antigen specificity is unknown.

Blood sampling was done at baseline, cycle 4 day 1, and cycle 7 day 1. Sequencing was performed with immunoSEQ multiplex PCR; in TCRdb, only in-frame clones are kept and a portion is missing. The sample includes roughly 26,000 clones, more than 70% seen only once; the top ten take 34%. Study-level points and caveats: Low levels of normalized T-cell clonal expansion also appeared in some nonresponders. More expanded clones were found, on average, in CD8+ than in CD4+ T cells.

The CDR3 consists of 15 residues. V was pared by 5 bases and J by 5 bases, with 18 bases between. Germline CDR1 LNHDA, CDR2 SQIVND (reference sequence). The chain recombines TRBV19 with TRBJ1-1, with D tentatively TRBD1 (6 bases). The receptor's source is an adult with an advanced solid tumor such as melanoma, head and neck, liver or kidney cancer. Here the sequenced sample was CD4+ or CD8+ T cells sorted from blood, taken in a trial of the OX40 agonist ivuxolimab. CDR3 sequence: CASSAHSRGLTEAFF. In nucleotides, the CDR3 is TGTGCCAGTAGTGCCCATTCGCGGGGGCTGACTGAAGCTTTCTTT.